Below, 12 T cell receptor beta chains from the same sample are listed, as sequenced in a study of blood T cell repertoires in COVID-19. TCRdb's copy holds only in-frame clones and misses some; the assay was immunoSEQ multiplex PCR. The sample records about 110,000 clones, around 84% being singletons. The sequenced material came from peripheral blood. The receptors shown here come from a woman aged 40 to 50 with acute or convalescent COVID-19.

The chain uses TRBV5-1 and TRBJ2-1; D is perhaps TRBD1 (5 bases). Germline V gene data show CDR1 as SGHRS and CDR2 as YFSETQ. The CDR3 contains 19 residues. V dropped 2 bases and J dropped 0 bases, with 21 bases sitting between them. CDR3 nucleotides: TGCGCCAGCAGCTTCAAGGAAGGGCGAGGTGACAGCTCCTACAATGAGCAGTTCTTC. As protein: CASSFKEGRGDSSYNEQFF.

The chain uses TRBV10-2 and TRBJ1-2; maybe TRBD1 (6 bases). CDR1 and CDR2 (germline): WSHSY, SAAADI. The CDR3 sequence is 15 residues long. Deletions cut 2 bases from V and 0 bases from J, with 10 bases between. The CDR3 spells CASSEPGEANYGYTF. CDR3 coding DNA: TGCGCCAGCAGTGAGCCAGGGGAAGCTAACTATGGCTACACCTTC.

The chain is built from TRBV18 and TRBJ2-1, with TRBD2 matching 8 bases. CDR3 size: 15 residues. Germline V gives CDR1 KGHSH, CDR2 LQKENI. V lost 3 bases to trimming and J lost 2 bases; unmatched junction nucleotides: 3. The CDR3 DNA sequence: TGTGCCAGCTCACCCCGGGGGGGAACCTACAATGAGCAGTTCTTC. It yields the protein CASSPRGGTYNEQFF.

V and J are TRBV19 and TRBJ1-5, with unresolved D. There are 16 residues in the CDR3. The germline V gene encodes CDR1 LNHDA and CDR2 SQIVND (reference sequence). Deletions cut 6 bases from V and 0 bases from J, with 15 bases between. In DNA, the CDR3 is TGTGCCAGTAGAAACCAGGCGCACCCTAGCAATCAGCCCCAGCATTTT. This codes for CASRNQAHPSNQPQHF.

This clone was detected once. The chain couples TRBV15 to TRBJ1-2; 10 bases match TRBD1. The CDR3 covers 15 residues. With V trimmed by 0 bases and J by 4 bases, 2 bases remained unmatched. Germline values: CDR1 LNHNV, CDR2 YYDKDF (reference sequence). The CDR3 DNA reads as TGTGCCACCAGCAGAGAGGACAGGGGGACCTATGGCTACACCTTC. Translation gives CATSREDRGTYGYTF.

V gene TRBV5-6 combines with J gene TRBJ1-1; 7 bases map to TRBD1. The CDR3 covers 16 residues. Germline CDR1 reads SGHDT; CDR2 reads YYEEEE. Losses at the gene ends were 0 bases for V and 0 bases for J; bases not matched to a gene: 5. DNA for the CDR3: TGTGCCAGCAGCTTGGACGTGGGACAGATGAACACTGAAGCTTTCTTT. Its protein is CASSLDVGQMNTEAFF.

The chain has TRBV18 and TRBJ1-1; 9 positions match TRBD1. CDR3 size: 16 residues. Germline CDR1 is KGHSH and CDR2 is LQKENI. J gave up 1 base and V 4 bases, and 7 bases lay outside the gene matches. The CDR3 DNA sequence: TGTGCCAGCTCACGAAGACAGGGGGGGGCGAACACTGAAGCTTTCTTT. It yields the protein CASSRRQGGANTEAFF.

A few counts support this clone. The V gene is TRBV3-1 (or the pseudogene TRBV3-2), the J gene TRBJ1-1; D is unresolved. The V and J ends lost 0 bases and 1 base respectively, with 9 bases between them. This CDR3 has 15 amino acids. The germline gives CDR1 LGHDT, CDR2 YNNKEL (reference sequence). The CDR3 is CASSQDPGENTEAFF. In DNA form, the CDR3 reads TGTGCCAGCAGCCAAGATCCCGGGGAGAACACTGAAGCTTTCTTT.

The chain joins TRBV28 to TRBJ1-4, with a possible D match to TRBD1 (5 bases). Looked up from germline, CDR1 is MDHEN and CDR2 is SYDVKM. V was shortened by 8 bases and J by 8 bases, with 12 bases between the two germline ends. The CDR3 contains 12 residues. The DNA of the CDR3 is TGTGCCAGCTTGGCAGGGAGGGAAAAACTGTTTTTT. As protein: CASLAGREKLFF.

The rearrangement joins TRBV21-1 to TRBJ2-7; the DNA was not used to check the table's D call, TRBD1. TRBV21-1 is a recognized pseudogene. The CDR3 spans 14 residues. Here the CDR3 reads CASSTGQYSYEQYF. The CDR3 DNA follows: TGTGCCAGCAGCACAGGACAATACTCCTACGAGCAGTACTTC.

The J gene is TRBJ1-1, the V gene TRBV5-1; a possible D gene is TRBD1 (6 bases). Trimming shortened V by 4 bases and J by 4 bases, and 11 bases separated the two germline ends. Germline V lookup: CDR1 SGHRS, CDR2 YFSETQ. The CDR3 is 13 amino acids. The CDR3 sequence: CASSLTGSTEAFF. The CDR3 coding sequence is TGCGCCAGCAGCCTTACAGGGAGCACTGAAGCTTTCTTT.

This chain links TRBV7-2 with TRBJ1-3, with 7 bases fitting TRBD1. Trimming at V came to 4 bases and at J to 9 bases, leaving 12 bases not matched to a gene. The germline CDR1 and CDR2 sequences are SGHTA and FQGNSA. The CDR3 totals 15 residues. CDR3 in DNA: TGTGCCAGCAGCTGGGGGGACAGCTCCCTTGTCACCATATATTTT. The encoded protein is CASSWGDSSLVTIYF.